The 23 T cell receptor beta chains reported below all come from one sample, sequenced in a study of metastatic and nonmetastatic thyroid tumors. TCRdb re-analyzed the PCR reads through MiXCR. The sample lists more than 25,000 clones; approximately 7.4% were seen once. All patients were treatment-naive before thyroid surgery. Sequencing input: blood. Receptors were obtained from a female donor with papillary thyroid cancer or a benign thyroid nodule (not recorded which). Some clones in this sample may be carry-over from other donors' samples.

This clone was detected ten times or more. This rearrangement joins TRBV29-1 to TRBJ1-5, with 9 bases matching TRBD1. Unmatched junction bases numbered 1, after V lost 1 base and J lost 6 bases. The length of the CDR3 is 13 residues. Germline CDR1 SQVTM, CDR2 ANQGSEA. DNA of the CDR3: TGCAGCGTTGAAGCGGGACAGGGTCAGCCCCAGCATTTT. Protein product: CSVEAGQGQPQHF.

With respect to this clone: Possible read error: a much larger clone is one base away. The rearrangement uses TRBV29-1 and TRBJ2-1, with TRBD2 matching over 11 bases. Trimming cost V 8 bases and J 4 bases; bases outside gene matches: 7. The CDR3 has 14 residues. Looked up from germline, CDR1 is SQVTM and CDR2 is ANQGSEA. The DNA for the CDR3 is TGCAGCTCCGGTAGCGGGGGGGATTACAATGAGCAGTTCTTC. Translation gives CSSGSGGDYNEQFF.

This clone was seen many times. The rearrangement links TRBV7-2 to TRBJ1-4; no clear D gene. CDR3 length: 14 residues. Germline V gives CDR1 SGHTA, CDR2 FQGNSA. Trimming took 4 bases from V and 8 from J, leaving 14 bases between them. CDR3 bases: TGTGCCAGCAGCTCCCCGACGGGAGCGGAAAAACTGTTTTTT. This sequence encodes CASSSPTGAEKLFF. Full variable domain (rest looked up from reference TRBV7-2 and TRBJ1-4): GAGVSQSPSNKVTEKGKDVELRCDPISGHTALYWYRQSLGQGLEFLIYFQGNSAPDKSGLPSDRFSAERTGGSVSTLTIQRTQQEDSAVYLCASSSPTGAEKLFFGSGTQLSVL.

This clone has ten or more counts. This chain links TRBV6-1 with TRBJ1-2; D is possibly TRBD1 (5 bases). Trimming took off 4 bases at V and 1 base at J, with 13 bases between the two ends. The CDR3 totals 15 residues. Germline V gene sequence: CDR1 MNHNS, CDR2 SASEGT. DNA for the CDR3: TGTGCCAGCAGTGGCAGGGACCGACTTAACTATGGCTACACCTTC. Its translation: CASSGRDRLNYGYTF.

This clone was detected a few times. The chain links TRBV20-1 to TRBJ2-5; D is undetermined. Deletions cut 2 bases from V and 3 bases from J, with 10 bases between. The CDR3 is 13 residues long. Germline assignment: CDR1 DFQATT and CDR2 SNEGSKA (reference sequence). DNA for the CDR3: TGCAGTGCTAGAACTCCCAGAAAAGAGACCCAGTACTTC. Translation gives CSARTPRKETQYF.

This clone has a handful of counts. A much larger clone sits a single nucleotide away, making a read error possible. The CDR3 spells CASSSTGTGGDEQYF. The CDR3 bases are TGTGCCAGCAGCTCCACCGGGACAGGGGGTGACGAGCAGTACTTC. The V and J genes are TRBV7-8 and TRBJ2-7; TRBD1 matches 11 bases. Trimming took 4 bases from V and 5 from J; bases not matched to a gene: 7. Germline-derived CDR1 and CDR2 are SGHVS and FQNEAQ. The CDR3 runs to 15 residues.

This clone was observed a few times. Sequence at one end of the junction differs from germline and may be a read error. V is TRBV6-5 and J is TRBJ2-1; TRBD2 might be the D (6 bases). The CDR3 length is 15 residues. Germline V gene sequence: CDR1 MNHEY, CDR2 SVGAGI. DNA of the CDR3: TGTGCCAGCAGTTCCTTGACTAGGGTCGACGATGAGCGGTTCTTC. It translates to CASSSLTRVDDERFF.

In this sample, this clone turned up many times. V and J are TRBV5-6 and TRBJ1-5, with 7 bases identical to TRBD1. The CDR3 has 16 residues. Germline CDR1 SGHDT, CDR2 YYEEEE. The V and J ends lost 4 bases and 2 bases, in that order; junction bases with no gene match: 9. CDR3 sequence: CASSDYRGGGNQPQHF. The CDR3 DNA reads as TGTGCCAGCAGCGACTACAGGGGCGGGGGCAATCAGCCCCAGCATTTT.

Points on this clone: This clone may be a read error of a much larger clone one base away. This chain joins TRBV20-1 and TRBJ1-5; perhaps TRBD1 as D (6 bases). This CDR3 has 15 residues. CDR1 DFQATT and CDR2 SNEGSKA come from the germline V gene (reference sequence). V lost 4 bases, J lost 4 bases, and 17 bases lay in between. CDR3 DNA: TGCAGTGCTATGCCCGCCAGGGGCAGAAATCAGCCCCAGCATTTT. It translates to CSAMPARGRNQPQHF.

Remarks on this clone: A much larger clone lies one base from this, so it may be a read error. The chain combines TRBV14 with TRBJ1-2; D is unclear. V dropped 10 bases and J dropped 0 bases, with 12 bases sitting between them. Looked up from germline, CDR1 is SGHDN and CDR2 is FVKESK. The CDR3 is 13 amino acids. CDR3 loop: CAIVPTANYGYTF. In DNA form, the CDR3 reads TGTGCCATCGTCCCCACTGCTAACTATGGCTACACCTTC.

This clone was counted many times. This chain links TRBV11-2 with TRBJ2-6; unclear D gene. The germline V gene has CDR1 SGHAT and CDR2 FQNNGV. The CDR3 runs to 17 residues. Deletions cut 3 bases from V and 0 bases from J, with 12 bases between. The chain's CDR3 is CASSFQLVSSGANVLTF. The CDR3, as DNA: TGTGCCAGCAGCTTCCAACTCGTGAGCTCTGGGGCCAACGTCCTGACTTTC.

As for this clone: A clone one base away is much larger, so this may be a read error. This sample includes further DNA sequences coding for the same CDR3. J is TRBJ2-3 and V is TRBV19, with D perhaps TRBD1 or TRBD2 (5 bases each). This CDR3 has 15 residues. Germline V CDR1 and CDR2: LNHDA, SQIVND (reference sequence). Trimming cost V 8 bases and J 2 bases, with 17 bases left between them. CDR3 DNA sequence: TGTGCCAGTCGGACGCCGGGACCGCACACAGATACGCAGTATTTT. Translating gives CASRTPGPHTDTQYF.

Ten or more counts support this clone. The chain has TRBV3-1 and TRBJ1-4; D is unclear. The length of the CDR3 is 12 residues. The V gene lost 0 bases and the J gene lost 11 bases, with 7 bases spanning the gap. Per the germline V gene, CDR1 is LGHDT and CDR2 is YNNKEL (reference sequence). This CDR3 is CASSQEVDKLFF. The CDR3 DNA is TGTGCCAGCAGCCAAGAGGTTGACAAACTGTTTTTT.

V gene TRBV30 combines with J gene TRBJ1-2; D is unclear. This CDR3 region has 13 residues. The germline CDR1 and CDR2 sequences are GTSNPN and SVGIG (reference sequence). V was trimmed by 1 base and J by 4 bases, leaving 10 bases between them. DNA for the CDR3: TGTGCCTGGAGTGACGGCTTCGGCTATGGCTACACCTTC. Translated, it gives CAWSDGFGYGYTF.

This clone was observed many times. The sample carries other DNA sequences with the same CDR3. The chain is built from TRBV4-3 and TRBJ1-5; no clear D. V was trimmed by 3 bases and J by 4 bases, leaving 13 bases between them. This CDR3 has 15 residues. Germline V gives CDR1 LGHNA, CDR2 YSLEER. The CDR3 DNA reads as TGCGCCAGCAGCCACTACATCAGCTCGAATCAGCCCCAGCATTTT. Protein product: CASSHYISSNQPQHF.

This clone was picked up many times. The rearrangement joins TRBV12-3 or TRBV12-4 to TRBJ1-4, with D unresolved. V was cut by 4 bases and J by 8 bases, with 11 bases left in between. CDR3 length equals 13 residues. CDR3 loop: CASSSSPLEKLFF. The DNA for the CDR3 is TGTGCCAGCAGTTCTAGTCCACTCGAAAAACTGTTTTTT.

This clone has ten or more counts. This chain joins TRBV6-2 or TRBV6-3 and TRBJ2-3; TRBD2 is a possible D gene (7 bases). The CDR3 is 16 residues long. V was shortened by 6 bases and J by 1 base, with 17 bases between the two germline ends. Germline V gives CDR1 MNHEY, CDR2 SVGEGT. DNA of the CDR3: TGTGCCAGCAGCCTCGAGGGGGGGCGGGGCACAGATACGCAGTATTTT. It is translated as CASSLEGGRGTDTQYF.

There are many counts of this clone. This rearrangement joins TRBV6-1 to TRBJ1-5; TRBD1 matches at 8 bases. This CDR3 has 11 amino acids. CDR1 MNHNS and CDR2 SASEGT come from the germline V gene. Unmatched junction bases numbered 3, after V lost 6 bases and J lost 11 bases. The CDR3 spells CASREDRAQHF. The CDR3, as DNA: TGTGCCAGCAGAGAGGACAGGGCCCAGCATTTT.

Remarks on this clone: A much more abundant neighbour one base away suggests this may be a read error. The same CDR3 is also encoded by other DNA sequences in this sample. The chain uses TRBV5-6 and TRBJ2-2; either TRBD1 or TRBD2 may fit D (5 bases each). The V gene lost 0 bases and the J gene lost 11 bases, with 20 bases spanning the gap. Germline CDR1 and CDR2: SGHDT and YYEEEE. This CDR3 is built from 16 residues. CDR3 in DNA: TGTGCCAGCAGCTTGGTGGGGCGGACTGTCGGCGGTGAGCTGTTTTTT. It specifies CASSLVGRTVGGELFF.

The chain joins TRBV19 to TRBJ2-4; 8 nucleotides agree with TRBD2. The CDR3 is 16 amino acids. V dropped 4 bases and J dropped 0; count of bases not matched to a gene: 5. Germline V CDR1 and CDR2: LNHDA, SQIVND (reference sequence). The CDR3 loop is CASSTGAGVAKNIQYF. CDR3 nucleotide sequence: TGTGCCAGTAGTACCGGAGCGGGAGTAGCCAAAAACATTCAGTACTTC. The complete variable domain, with remaining parts taken from reference TRBV19 and TRBJ2-4, reads DGGITQSPKYLFRKEGQNVTLSCEQNLNHDAMYWYRQDPGQGLRLIYYSQIVNDFQKGDIAEGYSVSREKKESFPLTVTSAQKNPTAFYLCASSTGAGVAKNIQYFGAGTRLSVL.

This clone showed up many times. DNA of the CDR3: TGTGCCAGCAGCCTCAGAGGGTTCGAGTCACCCCTCCACTTT. It encodes CASSLRGFESPLHF. The J gene is TRBJ1-6, the V gene TRBV7-9; no definite D call. The CDR3 loop spans 14 amino acids. Trimming removed 5 bases at V and 10 bases at J, with 15 bases between. Looked up from germline, CDR1 is SEHNR and CDR2 is FQNEAQ (reference sequence).

The rearrangement links TRBV29-1 to TRBJ2-2; 7 bases align to TRBD2. This CDR3 contains 17 residues. CDR1 SQVTM and CDR2 ANQGSEA come from the germline V gene. J gave up 0 bases and V 6 bases, and 13 bases lay outside the gene matches. The CDR3 sequence is CSVEGRGGSSNTGELFF. The CDR3, as DNA: TGCAGCGTGGAGGGTAGGGGCGGGAGCTCGAACACCGGGGAGCTGTTTTTT.

This clone was counted at least ten times. The rearrangement links TRBV20-1 to TRBJ2-7; D is perhaps TRBD1 or TRBD2 (5 bases each). The V and J ends lost 1 base and 6 bases respectively, with 10 bases between them. The germline V gene encodes CDR1 DFQATT and CDR2 SNEGSKA (reference sequence). The CDR3 has 12 amino acids. The CDR3: CSARGDGREQYF. The CDR3 DNA reads as TGCAGTGCTAGAGGGGACGGACGCGAGCAGTACTTC.